The 16 T cell receptor beta chains in this list originate from one sample, sequenced in a study of blood T cells in healthy people across ages. PCR was performed a second time for roughly 7 to 12 cycles using a sample-barcoded 5' primer and a J-beta primer mix. TCRdb passed the 5' RACE reads through MiXCR, listing each CDR3 protein once. The table includes around 800,000 distinct CDR3 sequences, approximately 59% detected once. Specimen: blood. The receptors come from a man aged 25 to 40 in good health.

The chain carries TRBV10-3 and TRBJ1-2; D is perhaps TRBD1 (5 bases). The CDR3 sequence is 12 residues long. V lost 5 bases, J lost 4 bases, and 8 bases lay in between. Germline V CDR1 and CDR2: ENHRY, SYGVKD. The CDR3 bases are TGTGCCATCAGTACCGACAGCTATGGCTACACCTTC. This translates into CAISTDSYGYTF.

V is TRBV9 and J is TRBJ2-2; D may be TRBD1 (7 bases). Germline V gene lookup returns CDR1 SGDLS and CDR2 YYNGEE. The CDR3 length is 15 residues. Trimming pared 5 bases from V and 3 bases from J, leaving 14 bases between. The CDR3 is CASRGGREDTGELFF. CDR3 nucleotides: TGTGCCAGCAGAGGGGGCAGGGAGGACACCGGGGAGCTGTTTTTT.

The CDR3 region is CASSFYFENRNNEQFF. The CDR3 nucleotides are TGTGCCAGCAGCTTTTATTTCGAAAACAGGAACAATGAGCAGTTCTTC. J is TRBJ2-1 and V is TRBV7-8; weak D call: TRBD1 (5 bases). Deletions cut 3 bases from V and 5 bases from J, with 17 bases between. This CDR3 is built from 16 residues. CDR1 and CDR2 (germline): SGHVS, FQNEAQ.

This rearrangement joins TRBV7-3 to TRBJ2-1, with 12 bases identical to TRBD1. The length of the CDR3 is 15 residues. CDR1 SGHTA and CDR2 FQGTGA come from the germline V gene. V dropped 2 bases and J dropped 9; count of bases not matched to a gene: 5. The CDR3 sequence is CASSLGDRGRTEQFF. The CDR3 nucleotides are TGTGCCAGCAGCTTAGGGGACAGGGGGCGCACTGAGCAGTTCTTC.

This CDR3 is CASRTGGAYGYTF. The CDR3 DNA reads TGTGCCAGCAGGACAGGGGGCGCCTATGGCTACACCTTC. The chain is built from TRBV12-3 or TRBV12-4 and TRBJ1-2; 10 nucleotides match TRBD1. The V gene end was trimmed by 6 bases and the J gene end by 4 bases; junction bases not matched to a gene: 2. CDR3 length: 13 amino acids.

J is TRBJ2-1 and V is TRBV6-1; unclear D gene. The CDR3 loop spans 12 amino acids. Germline loops: CDR1 MNHNS, CDR2 SASEGT. V lost 1 base to trimming and J lost 8 bases, with 6 bases between them. In DNA form, the CDR3 reads TGTGCCAGCAGTGAAGTCGAGCATGAGCAGTTCTTC. Its protein product is CASSEVEHEQFF.

The chain couples TRBV10-3 to TRBJ2-7, with 7 bases matching TRBD1. Germline-derived CDR1 and CDR2 are ENHRY and SYGVKD. J was trimmed by 4 bases and V by 6 bases; bases with no gene match: 9. This CDR3 region has 14 residues. The CDR3 nucleotides read TGTGCCATCAGAGGTAGTACAGGGGTGTACGAGCAGTACTTC. Encoded protein: CAIRGSTGVYEQYF.

The CDR3 reads CASRSGGPPYEQYF. In DNA, the CDR3 is TGTGCCAGCAGATCAGGGGGCCCTCCCTACGAGCAGTACTTC. The chain carries TRBV6-5 and TRBJ2-7; 8 bases map to TRBD1. The CDR3 is made up of 14 amino acids. The V gene's germline CDR1 is MNHEY and CDR2 SVGAGI. The J segment lost 2 bases and the V segment lost 6 bases, leaving 6 bases of the junction unmatched.

Remarks on this clonotype: The junction does not match germline at one end; this may be a read error. The chain has TRBV24-1 and TRBJ2-1; the D is unclear. This CDR3 comprises 16 residues. Germline-derived CDR1 and CDR2 are KGHDR and SFDVKD. In DNA form, the CDR3 reads TGTGCCACCAGTGAACGGACCGCCGCCTCCCACAATGAGCAGTTCTTC. Encoded protein: CATSERTAASHNEQFF.

The V call is TRBV29-1, the J call TRBJ1-1, with 7 nucleotides matching TRBD1. The CDR3 consists of 14 residues. Unmatched junction bases numbered 5, after V lost 0 bases and J lost 4 bases. The germline CDR1 and CDR2 sequences are SQVTM and ANQGSEA. CDR3 nucleotide sequence: TGCAGCGTTGAAGAGACAGGGCAGGGCACTGAAGCTTTCTTT. It codes for CSVEETGQGTEAFF.

The chain couples TRBV15 to TRBJ2-3; 10 nucleotides line up with TRBD2. CDR3 length equals 21 residues. Losses at the gene ends were 5 bases for V and 6 bases for J; bases not matched to a gene: 26. Germline V gene lookup returns CDR1 LNHNV and CDR2 YYDKDF (reference sequence). The CDR3 nucleotides are TGTGCCACCAGCGGATTCTCTTCTGTATCCGGGACTAGCGTACCATCCGATACGCAGTATTTT. Protein product: CATSGFSSVSGTSVPSDTQYF.

This chain links TRBV20-1 with TRBJ2-3; tentatively, D is TRBD1 (7 bases). Per germline, CDR1 DFQATT and CDR2 SNEGSKA (reference sequence). The CDR3 is made up of 14 amino acids. The ends were cut back, 5 bases at V and 6 bases at J, with 18 bases in the middle. CDR3 sequence reads: CSAPGAGGSDTQYF. CDR3 sequence (DNA): TGCAGTGCTCCCGGGGCAGGGGGGTCGGATACGCAGTATTTT.

V and J are TRBV13 and TRBJ1-2; D call uncertain. Germline values: CDR1 PRHDT, CDR2 FYEKMQ (reference sequence). Deletions cut 0 bases from V and 7 bases from J, with 6 bases between. The CDR3 sequence is 12 residues long. This CDR3 reads CASSLGVVGYTF. Here the CDR3 DNA reads TGTGCCAGCAGCTTAGGGGTAGTTGGCTACACCTTC.

Concerning this clonotype: One junction end disagrees with the germline gene, perhaps due to a read error. The chain employs TRBV20-1 and TRBJ2-3; 13 bases are a match to TRBD2. The germline CDR1 and CDR2 sequences are DFQATT and SNEGSKA (reference sequence). The CDR3 contains 15 residues. This CDR3 is CSALGLAGPRVTRYF. Written as DNA, the CDR3 is TGCAGTGCCTTGGGACTAGCGGGGCCTAGAGTTACGCGGTATTTT.

The rearrangement links TRBV5-6 to TRBJ2-7, with D possibly being TRBD2 (6 bases). This CDR3 spans 15 amino acids. Germline V lookup: CDR1 SGHDT, CDR2 YYEEEE. V lost 0 bases, J lost 3 bases, and 13 bases lay in between. The CDR3 coding sequence is TGTGCCAGCAGCTTGGCCATCCCGGGGGTCTACGAGCAGTACTTC. This gives the protein CASSLAIPGVYEQYF. Filled out from reference TRBV5-6 and TRBJ2-7, the complete variable domain reads DAGVTQSPTHLIKTRGQQVTLRCSPKSGHDTVSWYQQALGQGPQFIFQYYEEEERQRGNFPDRFSGHQFPNYSSELNVNALLLGDSALYLCASSLAIPGVYEQYFGPGTRLTVT.

V is TRBV2 and J is TRBJ2-3; 8 bases are shared with TRBD2. The CDR3 is 15 amino acids. Germline V lookup: CDR1 SNHLY, CDR2 FYNNEI. V lost 1 base, J lost 2 bases, and 2 bases stayed unmatched. The CDR3 DNA reads TGTGCCAGCAGTGAAGTAGCGGGGTTCACAGATACGCAGTATTTT. It translates to CASSEVAGFTDTQYF.